This T cell receptor (beta chain) emerged from a study of T cell responses to AZD1222 COVID-19 vaccine. For the study at large: The analysis combined second doses at about 4 or about 12 weeks.

General study points: There were repertoire samples only from the period after the peak T cell response. Donors in the cohort were predominantly white British and more often female, and clonal diversity was possibly underestimated. The number of AZD1222 recipients seropositive at baseline was only six.

Profiling relied on immunoSEQ multiplex PCR, and the TCRdb table lists in-frame clones only, not all of them. There are 90,000 to 150,000 clones in the sample; less than 90% occur only once, and roughly 2.6% lies in the top ten. The V and J ends lost 4 bases and 3 bases respectively, with 10 bases between them. The CDR3 is 13 amino acids. CDR1 is SQVTM and CDR2 is ANQGSEA in the germline V gene. As concerns this clone: Antigen specificity is unknown.

The specimen was peripheral blood, collected on day 0 of AZD1222 vaccination. This chain joins TRBV29-1 and TRBJ2-1; no firm D call. The sequence derives from an adult in good health. This CDR3 reads CSVVGHLYNEQFF. In DNA form, the CDR3 reads TGCAGCGTTGTAGGGCACCTCTACAATGAGCAGTTCTTC.